Listed below are T cell receptor beta chains from one sample, sequenced in a study of blood T cell repertoires in COVID-19. This table comes from immunoSEQ multiplex PCR, and its TCRdb copy is limited to in-frame clones, with some not included. The repertoire holds 130,000 to 150,000 clones, about 82% seen once, with 6.2% in the top ten. Sequences were obtained from PBMCs or T cells enriched from blood (not recorded which). Source of these receptors: a woman between 40 and 50 years old who had recovered from COVID-19. CDR3s leave out the opening cysteine and the closing phenylalanine or tryptophan. A row's size may be missing; if present it is once, few, many or a size class.

v_call,j_call,clone_size,cdr3_length,cdr3_aa
TRBV28,TRBJ2-7,.,12,ASSSPPGAYEQY
TRBV11-2,TRBJ1-6,.,15,ASSSDPYREKDSPLH
TRBV2,TRBJ1-1,.,11,ASSLPTGVEAF
TRBV2,TRBJ1-3,once,13,ASSYARGSGNTIY
TRBV2,TRBJ2-7,.,12,ASSSGRASYEQY
TRBV25-1,TRBJ1-2,.,9,ASWGDYGYT
TRBV6-5,TRBJ2-7,.,12,ASEMGRGGYEQY
TRBV11-3,TRBJ2-1,.,14,ASSFSAGGSHNEQF
TRBV7-9,TRBJ1-2,.,11,ASSLGQGGGYT
TRBV30,TRBJ2-2,.,14,AWHGLAGMNTGELF
TRBV4-1,TRBJ2-2,.,12,ASSGQGSTGELF
TRBV2,TRBJ1-5,.,16,ASRPKPNWDRENQPQH
TRBV21-1,TRBJ2-7,.,13,ASNPRAGVSYEQY
TRBV20-1,TRBJ1-1,.,9,SAKQNTEAF
TRBV19,TRBJ1-4,once,13,ASSKQGSDNEKLF
TRBV30,TRBJ2-5,.,12,AWSVLAGGETQY
TRBV7-8,TRBJ2-7,.,12,ASSPGQGDYEQY
TRBV6-1,TRBJ2-5,medium-sized,16,ASSEGLARGYRPETQY
TRBV19,TRBJ1-2,.,17,ASKKEGGRGKQANYGYT
TRBV7-6,TRBJ2-7,.,13,ASSLAGTGREEQY
TRBV18,TRBJ2-1,.,18,ASSPGGLAGAGGRYNEQF
TRBV3-1/TRBV3-2,TRBJ2-2,.,13,ASSQEMGTTGELF
TRBV5-4,TRBJ1-2,.,11,ASSLGINYGYT
TRBV19,TRBJ2-2,.,13,ASRPGQGNTGELF
TRBV29-1,TRBJ2-3,.,12,SGSSGGFPDTQY
TRBV6-5,TRBJ2-7,.,13,ASSSPDRDSYEQY
TRBV7-3,TRBJ2-1,.,11,ASSRLAGEEQF
TRBV6-2/TRBV6-3,TRBJ2-7,few,15,ASSQIPGQGGSYEQY
TRBV5-1,TRBJ1-4,few,14,ASSSQGATTNEKLF
TRBV6-6,TRBJ1-4,.,14,ASSYQGGVVYEKLF
TRBV10-3,TRBJ2-5,.,13,AISESVLPQETQY
TRBV27,TRBJ2-1,.,11,ASSFVRDNEQF
TRBV7-9,TRBJ2-3,.,12,ASSLDVSPDTQY
TRBV5-6,TRBJ1-2,.,14,ASSLSPLPANYGYT
TRBV30,TRBJ1-2,.,11,ARGEGGDYGYT
TRBV4-1,TRBJ2-2,.,18,ASSQDSGTSGRASTGELF
TRBV7-2,TRBJ2-3,.,14,ASSLALAGGADTQY
TRBV30,TRBJ2-7,.,11,AWKGGWSYEQY
TRBV5-6,TRBJ2-7,.,11,ASRAGRFYEQY
TRBV3-1/TRBV3-2,TRBJ1-1,.,13,ASSQGSGRSTEAF
TRBV18,TRBJ1-1,.,13,ASSDRFGGITEAF
TRBV7-9,TRBJ1-4,once,15,ASSSRYGVPTNEKLF
TRBV19,TRBJ1-1,.,13,ASDNSRGFNTEAF
TRBV28,TRBJ1-1,.,11,ASSFGTEIEAF
TRBV7-2,TRBJ1-5,.,13,ASSLVGGSNQPQH